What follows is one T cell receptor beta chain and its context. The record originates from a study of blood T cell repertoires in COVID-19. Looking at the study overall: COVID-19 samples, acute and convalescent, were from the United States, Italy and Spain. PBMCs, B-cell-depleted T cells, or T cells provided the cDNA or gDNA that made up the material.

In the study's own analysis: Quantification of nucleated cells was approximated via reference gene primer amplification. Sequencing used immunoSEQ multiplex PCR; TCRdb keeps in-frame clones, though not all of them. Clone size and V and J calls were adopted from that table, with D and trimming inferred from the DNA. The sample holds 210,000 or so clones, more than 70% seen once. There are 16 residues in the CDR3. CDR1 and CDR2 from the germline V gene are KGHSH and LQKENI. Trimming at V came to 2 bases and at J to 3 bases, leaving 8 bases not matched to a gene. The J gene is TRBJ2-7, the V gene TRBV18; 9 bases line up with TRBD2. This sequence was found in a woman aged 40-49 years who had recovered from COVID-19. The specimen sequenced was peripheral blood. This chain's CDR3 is CASSPEASGTNYEQYF. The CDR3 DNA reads TGTGCCAGCTCACCAGAGGCTAGCGGGACAAACTACGAGCAGTACTTC.